The sequence of this T cell receptor (beta chain) was determined in a study of CD8 T cells in Susac syndrome. This clonotype was counted ten times or more. RNA was extracted with the RNeasy kit, and a quantity of roughly 0.45 to 1 ug was reverse transcribed using random hexamers. TCRdb reprocessed the immunoSEQ multiplex PCR reads via MiXCR and lists one record per CDR3 protein. The sample has over 350,000 distinct CDR3 sequences; roughly 85% are singletons. V lost 4 bases, J lost 1 base, and 0 bases stayed unmatched. This CDR3 is built from 14 residues. In germline, CDR1 is MGHRA, CDR2 YSYEKL. Sequencing was carried out using CD8+ T cells from PBMCs. The V gene is TRBV4-1, the J gene TRBJ1-5, with TRBD1 matching over 8 bases. The sequence was obtained from a human donor with multiple sclerosis. CDR3 residues: CASSPGGSNQPQHF. CDR3 nucleotides: TGCGCCAGCAGCCCAGGGGGCAGCAATCAGCCCCAGCATTTT.